This TCR beta chain was found in a study of T cell clonality in common variable immunodeficiency. Produced via immunoSEQ multiplex PCR; TCRdb's table is partial and in-frame only. The sample shows 40,000 to 50,000 clones, none of them appearing just once. Germline CDR1 reads SGHAT; CDR2 reads FQNNGV. V gave up 4 bases and J gave up 5 bases, with 15 bases separating them. There are 14 residues in the CDR3. This clone was counted only a few times. The read finishes 3 residues shy of the CDR3 end, and the germline J gene is used to complete it. The chain recombines TRBV11-2 with TRBJ2-7; D is possibly TRBD1 (5 bases). The sequence derives from a person aged 18 to 75 in good health. Source material: peripheral blood mononuclear cells. The sequenced CDR3 bases are TGTGCCAGCAGCTCCGACCCTCAGGGTAACGAG. Protein: CASSSDPQGNE. The entire CDR3 protein is CASSSDPQGNEQYF.